The 24 T cell receptor beta chains reported below all come from one sample, sequenced in a study of T cell responses to AZD1222 COVID-19 vaccine (dated by TCRdb to about 2021). The method was the immunoSEQ multiplex PCR assay. The immuneACCESS repertoire file appears here via TCRdb, limited to in-frame rearrangements. These files lack a portion of the clones; in checked studies, under half of the deficit traces to unresolved V genes, and the cause of the others is not known. The sample contains some 150,000 clones, approximately 95% of them found a single time. More than 0.7% of the sample is in the top ten clones. The time point label corresponds to: baseline before first vaccination. The treatment or condition label for this specimen denotes: meningococcal conjugate vaccine given as trial control. The specimen comprised peripheral blood, sampled on day 0 of MenACWY control vaccination. The receptors derive from an adult in good health.

V gene TRBV5-1 combines with J gene TRBJ1-5, with a weak D call TRBD1 (5 bases). Trimming shortened V by 3 bases and J by 7 bases, and 17 bases separated the two germline ends. The germline V gene has CDR1 SGHRS and CDR2 YFSETQ. The CDR3 runs to 15 residues. The CDR3 spells CASSSGPSTGQPQHF. CDR3 nucleotides: TGCGCCAGCAGCTCAGGGCCATCGACCGGGCAGCCCCAGCATTTT.

The chain combines TRBV6-5 with TRBJ1-3; TRBD1 is a possible D gene (6 bases). The CDR3 contains 15 residues. With 6 bases removed from V and 0 bases from J, the gap between germline ends came to 12 bases. The germline CDR1 and CDR2 sequences are MNHEY and SVGAGI. CDR3 sequence reads: CASRQTGHSGNTIYF. CDR3 nucleotide sequence: TGTGCCAGCAGGCAGACAGGACACTCTGGAAACACCATATATTTT.

The J gene is TRBJ1-1, the V gene TRBV19, with D possibly being TRBD1 (6 bases). This CDR3 is 16 amino acids long. CDR1 LNHDA and CDR2 SQIVND come from the germline V gene (reference sequence). Trimming removed 3 bases from V and 4 bases from J, with 18 bases in between. The CDR3 sequence: CASSIPGRGVGTEAFF. The CDR3 DNA follows: TGTGCCAGTAGTATCCCCGGCAGGGGTGTTGGCACTGAAGCTTTCTTT.

The rearrangement uses TRBV27 and TRBJ2-2; no reliable D call. There are 16 residues in the CDR3. The germline gives CDR1 MNHEY, CDR2 SMNVEV (reference sequence). The V end lost 7 bases, the J end lost 6 bases, and 21 bases lay between the germline ends. The CDR3 spells CASNPYPGWGSGELFF. The CDR3 region has the DNA TGTGCCAGCAACCCCTATCCCGGGTGGGGATCCGGGGAGCTGTTTTTT.

V is TRBV28 and J is TRBJ2-1, with 12 bases that match TRBD2. Losses at the gene ends were 6 bases for V and 4 bases for J; bases not matched to a gene: 4. Germline assignment: CDR1 MDHEN and CDR2 SYDVKM. This CDR3 is 15 amino acids long. CDR3: CASSQTSGSYNEQFF. CDR3 in DNA: TGTGCCAGCAGCCAGACTAGCGGGAGTTACAATGAGCAGTTCTTC.

V gene TRBV5-1 combines with J gene TRBJ1-1; D remains ambiguous. V was trimmed by 0 bases and J by 4 bases, leaving 16 bases between them. The length of the CDR3 is 16 residues. Germline V gene data show CDR1 as SGHRS and CDR2 as YFSETQ. CDR3 sequence (DNA): TGCGCCAGCAGCTTGGAAGTCAGTCTCTCCTCCACTGAAGCTTTCTTT. As protein: CASSLEVSLSSTEAFF.

The chain combines TRBV24-1 with TRBJ1-1, with 7 nucleotides matching TRBD1. Germline assignment: CDR1 KGHDR and CDR2 SFDVKD. With V trimmed by 10 bases and J by 2 bases, 9 bases remained unmatched. The CDR3 extends over 14 amino acids. The CDR3 DNA is TGTGCCACTCAACGAGGACAGGTTAACACTGAAGCTTTCTTT. Its protein is CATQRGQVNTEAFF.

CDR3: CASSQDTGVNEQFF. The CDR3 bases are TGCGCCAGCAGCCAAGATACAGGGGTCAATGAGCAGTTCTTC. This sequence joins TRBV4-3 and TRBJ2-1; 7 bases fit TRBD1. Trimming took 0 bases from V and 6 from J; bases not matched to a gene: 2. Germline V lookup: CDR1 LGHNA, CDR2 YSLEER. The CDR3 runs 14 residues.

A remark on this clone: The sample holds other DNA sequences that translate to the same CDR3. J is TRBJ1-4 and V is TRBV5-1, with unresolved D. Trimming removed 0 bases from V and 8 bases from J, with 11 bases in between. This CDR3 has 14 residues. Germline V gene data show CDR1 as SGHRS and CDR2 as YFSETQ. The CDR3 sequence: CASSLEGTGEKLFF. The CDR3 DNA is TGCGCCAGCAGCTTGGAAGGTACTGGAGAAAAACTGTTTTTT.

V and J are TRBV3-1 (or the pseudogene TRBV3-2) and TRBJ2-7; D not certain. V lost 0 bases, J lost 5 bases, and 5 bases lay in between. CDR1 and CDR2 from the germline V gene are LGHDT and YNNKEL (reference sequence). There are 12 residues in the CDR3. This CDR3 reads CASSQDTDEQYF. CDR3 DNA: TGTGCCAGCAGCCAAGATACGGACGAGCAGTACTTC.

The DNA of the CDR3 is TGTGCCAGCAGCCGACTTCCGGGACAGGGGAACTATGGCTACACCTTC. This translates into CASSRLPGQGNYGYTF. The V and J genes are TRBV7-6 and TRBJ1-2; 10 bases line up with TRBD1. CDR1 is SGHVS, CDR2 FNYEAQ, per germline. The CDR3 is made up of 16 amino acids. J lost 2 bases, V lost 5 bases, and 8 bases had no gene match.

The gene calls are TRBV7-2 and TRBJ2-7; TRBD1 matches at 9 bases. Germline values: CDR1 SGHTA, CDR2 FQGNSA. The CDR3 consists of 15 residues. Trimming at V came to 4 bases and at J to 4 bases, leaving 8 bases not matched to a gene. The CDR3 DNA reads as TGTGCCAGCAGCTCCCAGGGACAGGGCACTTACGAGCAGTACTTC. It is translated as CASSSQGQGTYEQYF.

The chain has TRBV19 and TRBJ2-4, with unresolved D. Between the trimmed V and J ends, which lost 2 bases and 0 bases, there was a span of 11 bases. The CDR3 runs to 16 residues. CDR1 and CDR2 (germline): LNHDA, SQIVND (reference sequence). The CDR3 coding sequence is TGTGCCAGTAGTATAACAGAAGGTCTAGCCAAAAACATTCAGTACTTC. Protein: CASSITEGLAKNIQYF.

The rearrangement uses TRBV18 and TRBJ1-5; D may be TRBD1 (5 bases). V was shortened by 0 bases and J by 2 bases, with 11 bases between the two germline ends. CDR1 KGHSH and CDR2 LQKENI come from the germline V gene. CDR3 length: 16 amino acids. The CDR3 DNA reads as TGTGCCAGCTCACCACCTGAGAGGGGAGGCAATCAGCCCCAGCATTTT. The encoded protein is CASSPPERGGNQPQHF.

The chain employs TRBV7-9 and TRBJ2-3, with no clear D. Trimming shortened V by 1 base and J by 0 bases, and 5 bases separated the two germline ends. Germline V gives CDR1 SEHNR, CDR2 FQNEAQ (reference sequence). CDR3 size: 14 residues. CDR3 DNA sequence: TGTGCCAGCAGCTTAGGGGCTAGCACAGATACGCAGTATTTT. As protein: CASSLGASTDTQYF.

The chain couples TRBV5-1 to TRBJ1-6; the D is unclear. The V gene lost 0 bases and the J gene lost 9 bases, with 16 bases spanning the gap. Germline CDR1 SGHRS, CDR2 YFSETQ. The CDR3 runs 16 residues. The CDR3 sequence: CASSLEGPYPSSPLHF. DNA for the CDR3: TGCGCCAGCAGCTTGGAGGGCCCTTACCCCAGTTCACCCCTCCACTTT.

The chain uses TRBV5-1 and TRBJ2-5; 9 bases align to TRBD1. V dropped 5 bases and J dropped 5; count of bases not matched to a gene: 13. The length of the CDR3 is 16 residues. CDR1 is SGHRS and CDR2 is YFSETQ in the germline V gene. In DNA form, the CDR3 reads TGCGCCAGCAGGGCGAGCCAGACAGGGGGTGGGGAGACCCAGTACTTC. Translating it yields CASRASQTGGGETQYF.

The rearrangement joins TRBV10-3 to TRBJ1-2, with a weak D call TRBD1 (6 bases). Trimming took 2 bases from V and 7 from J, leaving 14 bases between them. This CDR3 spans 14 amino acids. CDR1 is ENHRY, CDR2 SYGVKD, per germline. DNA for the CDR3: TGTGCCATCAGTGAGCCGGACAGTTACCTTGGCTACACCTTC. Its translation: CAISEPDSYLGYTF.

This chain uses TRBV6-6 with TRBJ1-1; D is unresolved. From germline, CDR1 is MNHNY and CDR2 SVGAGI (reference sequence). V was cut by 3 bases and J by 1 base, with 9 bases left in between. This CDR3 spans 14 amino acids. CDR3 bases: TGTGCCAGCAGTTATTCATTCGGGAACACTGAAGCTTTCTTT. Translating gives CASSYSFGNTEAFF.

The V gene is TRBV10-3, the J gene TRBJ2-1; a possible D gene is TRBD2 (6 bases). Trimming removed 5 bases at V and 3 bases at J, with 14 bases between. The CDR3 is made up of 15 amino acids. CDR1 and CDR2 from the germline V gene are ENHRY and SYGVKD. CDR3 region: CAISPPGLGYNEQFF. The CDR3 DNA is TGTGCCATCAGTCCCCCGGGACTGGGCTACAATGAGCAGTTCTTC.

This chain connects TRBV15 to TRBJ1-2; D is perhaps TRBD1 (5 bases). Germline assignment: CDR1 LNHNV and CDR2 YYDKDF (reference sequence). This CDR3 has 18 residues. Trimming removed 0 bases from V and 4 bases from J, with 21 bases in between. CDR3 DNA: TGTGCCACCAGCAGAGATTTAAGGGTGGGGGGAAAGCGCTATGGCTACACCTTC. Translation gives CATSRDLRVGGKRYGYTF.

The genes are TRBV24-1 and TRBJ2-5; 10 nucleotides match TRBD2. This CDR3 region has 14 residues. CDR1 and CDR2 from the germline V gene are KGHDR and SFDVKD. V lost 7 bases to trimming and J lost 4 bases; unmatched junction nucleotides: 5. The CDR3 region has the DNA TGTGCCACCAGCAAGCGGGAGGGCCGAGAGACCCAGTACTTC. Translating gives CATSKREGRETQYF.

In this sample, this clone turned up a few times. J is TRBJ2-1 and V is TRBV20-1; 11 bases align to TRBD2. The V and J ends lost 3 bases and 4 bases, in that order; junction bases with no gene match: 5. CDR3 length equals 15 residues. Germline-derived CDR1 and CDR2 are DFQATT and SNEGSKA (reference sequence). This CDR3 is CSASSGRASYNEQFF. CDR3 DNA sequence: TGCAGTGCTAGTAGCGGGAGGGCCTCATACAATGAGCAGTTCTTC.

The chain uses TRBV5-1 and TRBJ2-2; D may match TRBD1 or TRBD2 (5 bases each). V gave up 4 bases and J gave up 4 bases, with 8 bases separating them. Germline CDR1 reads SGHRS; CDR2 reads YFSETQ. This CDR3 contains 13 residues. The CDR3 DNA follows: TGCGCCAGCAGCCGGGACCCCACCGGGGAGCTGTTTTTT. Amino acids: CASSRDPTGELFF.